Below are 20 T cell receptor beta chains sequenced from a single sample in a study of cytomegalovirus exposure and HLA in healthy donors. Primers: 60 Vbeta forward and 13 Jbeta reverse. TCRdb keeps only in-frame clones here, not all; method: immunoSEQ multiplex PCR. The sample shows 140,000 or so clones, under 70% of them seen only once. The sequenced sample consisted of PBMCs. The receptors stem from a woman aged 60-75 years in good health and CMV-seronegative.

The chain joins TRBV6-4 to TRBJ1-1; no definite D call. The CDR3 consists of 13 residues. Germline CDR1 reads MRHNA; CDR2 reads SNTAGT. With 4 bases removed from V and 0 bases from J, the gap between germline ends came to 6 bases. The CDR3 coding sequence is TGTGCCAGCAGTGTAACAGTGAACACTGAAGCTTTCTTT. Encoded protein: CASSVTVNTEAFF.

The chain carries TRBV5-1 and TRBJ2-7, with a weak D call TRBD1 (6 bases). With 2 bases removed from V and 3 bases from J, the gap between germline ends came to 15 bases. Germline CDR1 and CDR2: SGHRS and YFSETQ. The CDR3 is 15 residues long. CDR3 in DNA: TGCGCCAGCAGCTTATCTCCGACAGGAAACTACGAGCAGTACTTC. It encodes CASSLSPTGNYEQYF. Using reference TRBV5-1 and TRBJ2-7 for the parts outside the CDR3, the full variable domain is KAGVTQTPRYLIKTRGQQVTLSCSPISGHRSVSWYQQTPGQGLQFLFEYFSETQRNKGNFPGRFSGRQFSNSRSEMNVSTLELGDSALYLCASSLSPTGNYEQYFGPGTRLTVT.

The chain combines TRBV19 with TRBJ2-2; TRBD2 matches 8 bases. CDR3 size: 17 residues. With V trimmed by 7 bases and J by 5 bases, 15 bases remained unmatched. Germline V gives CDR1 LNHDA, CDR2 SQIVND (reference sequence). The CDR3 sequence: CASTPIRGGGRTGELFF. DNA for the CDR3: TGTGCCAGTACCCCAATTAGGGGCGGGGGGAGGACCGGGGAGCTGTTTTTT.

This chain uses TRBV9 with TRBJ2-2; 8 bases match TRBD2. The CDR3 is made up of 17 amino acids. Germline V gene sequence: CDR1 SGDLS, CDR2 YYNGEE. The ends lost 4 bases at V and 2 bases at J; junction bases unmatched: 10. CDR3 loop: CASSPRGAHFNTGELFF. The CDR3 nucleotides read TGTGCCAGCAGCCCGCGGGGGGCCCACTTCAACACCGGGGAGCTGTTTTTT.

The CDR3 protein is CASRTGIEAFF. CDR3 DNA: TGCGCCAGCAGGACAGGGATCGAAGCTTTCTTT. The V and J genes are TRBV10-2 and TRBJ1-1, with TRBD1 matching 7 bases. The CDR3 spans 11 residues. Germline trimming cut 6 bases from V and 8 bases from J; bases unmatched to any gene: 3. Germline CDR1 reads WSHSY; CDR2 reads SAAADI.

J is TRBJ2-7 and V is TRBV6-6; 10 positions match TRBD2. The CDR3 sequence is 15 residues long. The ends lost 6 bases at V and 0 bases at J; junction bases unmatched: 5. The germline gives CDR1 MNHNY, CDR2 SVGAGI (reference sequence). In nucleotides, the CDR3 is TGTGCCAGCAGGAAAAGCGGGGGGGACTCCTACGAGCAGTACTTC. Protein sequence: CASRKSGGDSYEQYF.

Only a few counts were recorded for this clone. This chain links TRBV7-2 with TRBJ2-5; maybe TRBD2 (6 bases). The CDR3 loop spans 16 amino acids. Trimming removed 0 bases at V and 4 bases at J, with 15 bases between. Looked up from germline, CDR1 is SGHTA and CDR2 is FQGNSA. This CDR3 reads CASSLAGGAGRETQYF. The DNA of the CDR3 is TGTGCCAGCAGCTTAGCCGGAGGGGCGGGGAGAGAGACCCAGTACTTC.

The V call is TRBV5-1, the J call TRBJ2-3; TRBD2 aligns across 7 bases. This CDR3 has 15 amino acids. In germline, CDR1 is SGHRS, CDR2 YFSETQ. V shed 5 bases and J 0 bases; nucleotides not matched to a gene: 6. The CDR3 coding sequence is TGCGCCAGCAGTTCTAGCGGATACAGCACAGATACGCAGTATTTT. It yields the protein CASSSSGYSTDTQYF.

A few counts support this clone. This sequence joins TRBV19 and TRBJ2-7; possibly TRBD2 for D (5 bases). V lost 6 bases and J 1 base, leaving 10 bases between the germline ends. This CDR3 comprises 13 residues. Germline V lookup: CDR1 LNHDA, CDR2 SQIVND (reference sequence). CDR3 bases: TGTGCCAGTAGAGGGTCGGGATCCTACGAGCAGTACTTC. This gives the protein CASRGSGSYEQYF.

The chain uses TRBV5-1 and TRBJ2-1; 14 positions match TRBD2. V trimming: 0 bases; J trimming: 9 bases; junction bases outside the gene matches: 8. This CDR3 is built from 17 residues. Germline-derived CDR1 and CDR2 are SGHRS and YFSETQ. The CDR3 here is CASSLVVVGTSGSEQFF. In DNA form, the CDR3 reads TGCGCCAGCAGCTTGGTGGTGGTTGGGACTAGCGGGAGTGAGCAGTTCTTC. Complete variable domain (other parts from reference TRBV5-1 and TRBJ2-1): KAGVTQTPRYLIKTRGQQVTLSCSPISGHRSVSWYQQTPGQGLQFLFEYFSETQRNKGNFPGRFSGRQFSNSRSEMNVSTLELGDSALYLCASSLVVVGTSGSEQFFGPGTRLTVL.

The CDR3: CASRRDRVSGGYTF. The CDR3 DNA is TGTGCCAGCAGGCGGGACAGGGTCTCAGGGGGCTACACCTTC. The chain joins TRBV6-5 to TRBJ1-2; 9 bases agree with TRBD1. CDR3 length: 14 amino acids. The germline gives CDR1 MNHEY, CDR2 SVGAGI. V lost 6 bases, J lost 8 bases, and 10 bases stayed unmatched.

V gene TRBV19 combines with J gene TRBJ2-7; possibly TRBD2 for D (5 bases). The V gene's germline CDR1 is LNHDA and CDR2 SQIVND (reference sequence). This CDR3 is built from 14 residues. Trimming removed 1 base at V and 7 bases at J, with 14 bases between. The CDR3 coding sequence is TGTGCCAGTAGTATAGTGGGCAGATCGGGGGAGCAGTACTTC. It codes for CASSIVGRSGEQYF.

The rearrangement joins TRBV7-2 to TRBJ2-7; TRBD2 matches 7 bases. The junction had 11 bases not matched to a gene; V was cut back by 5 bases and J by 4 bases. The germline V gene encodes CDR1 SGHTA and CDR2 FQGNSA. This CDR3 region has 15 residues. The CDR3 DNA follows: TGTGCCAGCAGCCCGGGGGGTGGGAGGGTGTACGAGCAGTACTTC. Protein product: CASSPGGGRVYEQYF.

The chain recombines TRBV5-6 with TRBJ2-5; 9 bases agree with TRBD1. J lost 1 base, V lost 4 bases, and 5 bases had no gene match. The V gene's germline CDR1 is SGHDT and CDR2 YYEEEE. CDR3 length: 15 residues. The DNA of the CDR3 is TGTGCCAGCAGCGGGACAGGGAGGGGCCAAGAGACCCAGTACTTC. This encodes CASSGTGRGQETQYF.

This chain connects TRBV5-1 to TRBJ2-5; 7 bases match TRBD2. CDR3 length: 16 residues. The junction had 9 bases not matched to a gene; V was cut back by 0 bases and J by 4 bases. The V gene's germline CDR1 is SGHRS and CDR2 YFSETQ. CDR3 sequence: CASSLASGRRLETQYF. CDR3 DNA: TGCGCCAGCAGCTTGGCCTCCGGGAGGAGATTAGAGACCCAGTACTTC.

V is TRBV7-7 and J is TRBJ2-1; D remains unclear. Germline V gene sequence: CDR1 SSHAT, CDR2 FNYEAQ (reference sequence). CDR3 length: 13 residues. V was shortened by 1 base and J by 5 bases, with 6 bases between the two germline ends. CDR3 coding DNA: TGTGCCAGCAGCTTAGGACTCGACAATGAGCAGTTCTTC. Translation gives CASSLGLDNEQFF.

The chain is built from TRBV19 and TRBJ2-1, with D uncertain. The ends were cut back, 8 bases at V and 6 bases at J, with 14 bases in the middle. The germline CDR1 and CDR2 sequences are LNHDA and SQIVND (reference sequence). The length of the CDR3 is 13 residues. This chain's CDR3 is CASGAIRANEQFF. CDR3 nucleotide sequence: TGTGCCAGTGGAGCCATCCGCGCCAATGAGCAGTTCTTC. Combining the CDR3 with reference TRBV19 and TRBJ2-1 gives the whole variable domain DGGITQSPKYLFRKEGQNVTLSCEQNLNHDAMYWYRQDPGQGLRLIYYSQIVNDFQKGDIAEGYSVSREKKESFPLTVTSAQKNPTAFYLCASGAIRANEQFFGPGTRLTVL.

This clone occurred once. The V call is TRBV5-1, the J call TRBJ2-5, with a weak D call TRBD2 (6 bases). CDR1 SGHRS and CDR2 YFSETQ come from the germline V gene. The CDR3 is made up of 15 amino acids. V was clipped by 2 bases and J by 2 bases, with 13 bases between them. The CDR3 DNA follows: TGCGCCAGCAGCTTTGAGATAGCGGCACAAGAGACCCAGTACTTC. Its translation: CASSFEIAAQETQYF.

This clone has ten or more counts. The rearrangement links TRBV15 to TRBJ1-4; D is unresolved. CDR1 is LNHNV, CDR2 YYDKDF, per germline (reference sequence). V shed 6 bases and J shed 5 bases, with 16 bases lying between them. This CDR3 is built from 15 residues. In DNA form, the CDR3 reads TGTGCCACCAGAGCCACAACTGCGGGAAATGAAAAACTGTTTTTT. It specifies CATRATTAGNEKLFF.

CDR3 residues: CASSLGGTAGREYF. CDR3 nucleotide sequence: TGTGCCAGCAGCTTGGGCGGGACGGCAGGGAGGGAGTACTTC. The V gene is TRBV5-4, the J gene TRBJ2-7; TRBD2 matches 7 bases. CDR3 length: 14 amino acids. Germline assignment: CDR1 SGHNT and CDR2 YYREEE (reference sequence). V lost 0 bases and J lost 11; bases outside the gene matches: 11.